This TCR beta chain derives from a study of CD8+ T cells in alopecia areata. Germline-derived CDR1 and CDR2 are MGHRA and YSYEKL. Trimming at V came to 0 bases and at J to 9 bases, leaving 7 bases not matched to a gene. CDR3 length: 15 amino acids. RNA extraction and reverse transcription yielded cDNA as sequencing template. Libraries were prepared by immunoSEQ multiplex PCR; TCRdb keeps only in-frame clonotypes and omits some of them. The sample yields some 170,000 clones, roughly 70% seen once. The V and J genes are TRBV4-1 and TRBJ2-5; 10 bases line up with TRBD1. The sequenced sample was CD8+ T cells sorted from blood, obtained at week 0. The origin of this receptor is a human donor with alopecia areata. The CDR3 protein is CASSQDGTGVPAQYF. The CDR3 DNA follows: TGCGCCAGCAGCCAAGACGGGACAGGGGTCCCGGCCCAGTACTTC.